Ten or more counts support the clone carrying this TCR beta chain. Its antigen remains unidentified. The lymph nodes were axillary draining lymph nodes from breast cancer patients. The sample is drawn from a study of breast tumors, draining lymph nodes, adjacent tissues. The study's findings and limits: Compared with lymph nodes, tumors were less diverse; compared with nontumor tissue, more. The data were judged consistent with most tumor T cells coming from lymph node and expanding in tumor. Tumor T cell lymph node origin was a supported hypothesis, not proven.

TCRdb itself ran the multiplex PCR reads through MiXCR, one entry per CDR3 protein. The sample lists about 110,000 distinct CDR3 sequences; about 31% were seen once. V lost 4 bases to trimming and J lost 1 base; unmatched junction nucleotides: 6. The CDR3 runs 16 residues. Germline-derived CDR1 and CDR2 are LNHDA and SQIVND (reference sequence). The sequencing sample was made of axillary lymph node tissue. The chain employs TRBV19 and TRBJ2-3, with 9 bases aligning to TRBD2. The sequence came from a female donor with breast cancer. Some clones in this sample may be carry-over from other donors' samples. The CDR3: CASSSGGASGTDTQYF. The CDR3 DNA reads TGTGCCAGTAGTAGCGGGGGGGCCTCTGGCACAGATACGCAGTATTTT.